The source of this TCR beta chain is a study of shared clonotypes between healthy human individuals. Study-wide context: The study used three CD4 naive, three CD4 memory, two CD8 naive and one CD8 memory plate per donor.

V was shortened by 6 bases and J by 9 bases, with 9 bases between the two germline ends. This CDR3 comprises 10 residues. Germline V CDR1 and CDR2: DFQATT, SNEGSKA (reference sequence). This clone was seen a handful of times. Its matching antigen is unknown. The table came from immunoSEQ multiplex PCR; TCRdb's copy has only in-frame clones and leaves some out. The top ten hold over 0.12% of the sample, which has about 2.4 million clones, around nine tenths seen once. General study points: Enrolling few donors narrowed the genetic and exposure-history diversity that was represented.

The sequencing input was naive CD4+ T cells sorted from blood. The subset denotes: CD45RA+ positively selected. The chain recombines TRBV20-1 with TRBJ2-1; D is undetermined. This receptor was obtained from a man between 18 and 29 years old in good health. The CDR3 spells CSALPSEQFF. CDR3 nucleotides: TGCAGTGCCCTCCCCAGTGAGCAGTTCTTC.